Following are 16 T cell receptor beta chains from one sample sequenced in a study of shared clonotypes between healthy human individuals. Using immunoSEQ multiplex PCR, the repertoire was profiled, and TCRdb retains in-frame clones only, with some absent. The profile covers roughly 550,000 clones, with nearly 97% appearing a single time and 0.095% to 0.12% taken by the ten largest. CD45RO-negative CD8 cells positively selected for CCR7 made up the naive population, which excluded terminally differentiated effector memory CD45RA+ cells. Input material: naive CD8+ T cells sorted from blood. The source is a woman aged 25-40 years in good health.

V and J are TRBV7-9 and TRBJ2-5, with D possibly called TRBD1 or TRBD2 (6 bases each). Germline CDR1 is SEHNR and CDR2 is FQNEAQ (reference sequence). The CDR3 loop spans 14 amino acids. The V end lost 5 bases, the J end lost 1 base, and 11 bases lay between the germline ends. CDR3 DNA: TGTGCCAGCAGCGAAGGGGGGACCCAAGAGACCCAGTACTTC. Translation: CASSEGGTQETQYF.

The V gene is TRBV18, the J gene TRBJ2-1; 7 nucleotides align to TRBD2. This CDR3 is built from 16 residues. The ends lost 3 bases at V and 10 bases at J; junction bases unmatched: 15. The germline V gene encodes CDR1 KGHSH and CDR2 LQKENI. Here the CDR3 DNA reads TGTGCCAGCTCACCTGGCGATGGGAGGGCCCTCAGGGAGCAGTTCTTC. Its protein is CASSPGDGRALREQFF.

V usage is TRBV7-9 and J usage is TRBJ2-1; 8 positions match TRBD2. The length of the CDR3 is 16 residues. Germline loops: CDR1 SEHNR, CDR2 FQNEAQ (reference sequence). V shed 5 bases and J 5 bases; nucleotides not matched to a gene: 11. In nucleotides, the CDR3 is TGTGCCAGCAGCAGAGGAGGAGCGGGAGTAAACAATGAGCAGTTCTTC. It encodes CASSRGGAGVNNEQFF.

This sequence joins TRBV28 and TRBJ2-3, with TRBD1 identical over 10 bases. Germline CDR1 MDHEN, CDR2 SYDVKM. V shed 7 bases and J 3 bases; nucleotides not matched to a gene: 16. The CDR3 totals 18 residues. CDR3 bases: TGTGCCAGCATAGGGACAGGGGTTAGCGGGTTGGTTACAGATACGCAGTATTTT. It is translated as CASIGTGVSGLVTDTQYF.

This chain links TRBV4-1 with TRBJ2-1; TRBD2 is a possible D gene (6 bases). Trimming removed 4 bases at V and 5 bases at J, with 12 bases between. Germline loops: CDR1 MGHRA, CDR2 YSYEKL. CDR3 length: 14 amino acids. The CDR3: CASSRTPSDNEQFF. For the CDR3, the DNA is TGCGCCAGCAGCCGGACCCCTAGCGACAATGAGCAGTTCTTC.

This rearrangement joins TRBV4-2 to TRBJ1-1; 8 bases match TRBD1. Germline CDR1 and CDR2: LGHNA and YNFKEQ. The CDR3 runs to 16 residues. The ends lost 0 bases at V and 5 bases at J; junction bases unmatched: 8. The CDR3 nucleotides read TGTGCCAGCAGCCAAGATCAGCAGGGGGCAGGAACTGAAGCTTTCTTT. Its protein product is CASSQDQQGAGTEAFF.

This clone appeared a single time. J is TRBJ2-1 and V is TRBV4-1, with D possibly matching TRBD2 (7 bases). The V end was cut by 3 bases, the J end by 7 bases, with 25 bases between. CDR1 and CDR2 from the germline V gene are MGHRA and YSYEKL. The CDR3 consists of 18 residues. In DNA, the CDR3 is TGCGCCAGCAGCCACGCCAGGGTAGGGGGAGGGCCGGGTAATGAGCAGTTCTTC. Translation gives CASSHARVGGGPGNEQFF.

The chain is built from TRBV27 and TRBJ2-5, with D possibly being TRBD1 (6 bases). The J call may be mistaken, given a closer DNA end match to TRBJ2-7. Germline V gene lookup returns CDR1 MNHEY and CDR2 SMNVEV (reference sequence). CDR3 length equals 13 residues. CDR3 in DNA: TGTGCCAGCAGCTTACCACCAGGGGTCGAGCAGTACTTC. It translates to CASSLPPGVEQYF.

V usage is TRBV5-6 and J usage is TRBJ2-7; D gene ambiguous. V lost 2 bases and J 7 bases, leaving 10 bases between the germline ends. The CDR3 totals 12 residues. Germline V gene data show CDR1 as SGHDT and CDR2 as YYEEEE. The CDR3 bases are TGTGCCAGCAGCTTAGCCGGGTTAGAGCAGTACTTC. Translating gives CASSLAGLEQYF.

The chain has TRBV28 and TRBJ2-1; 11 bases match TRBD2. V lost 6 bases, J lost 9 bases, and 10 bases stayed unmatched. Germline values: CDR1 MDHEN, CDR2 SYDVKM. The CDR3 sequence is 15 residues long. CDR3 amino acids: CASSISGRGMSEQFF. CDR3 DNA sequence: TGTGCCAGCAGCATTAGCGGGAGGGGTATGAGTGAGCAGTTCTTC.

With regard to this clone: Different DNA sequences within this sample yield the same CDR3. The V call is TRBV7-9, the J call TRBJ1-4; unclear D gene. Germline V lookup: CDR1 SEHNR, CDR2 FQNEAQ (reference sequence). V lost 1 base, J lost 8 bases, and 8 bases lay in between. There are 13 residues in the CDR3. CDR3 DNA sequence: TGTGCCAGCAGCTTAGGAACTCGGGAAAAACTGTTTTTT. Translating gives CASSLGTREKLFF.

The rearrangement links TRBV6-6 to TRBJ2-3; D not resolved. Looked up from germline, CDR1 is MNHNY and CDR2 is SVGAGI (reference sequence). The CDR3 runs 14 residues. V shed 4 bases and J shed 3 bases, with 11 bases lying between them. The CDR3 spells CASSLVRRTDTQYF. The DNA for the CDR3 is TGTGCCAGCAGTTTAGTTAGAAGAACAGATACGCAGTATTTT.

With respect to this clone: Other DNA sequences from this sample encode an identical CDR3 as well. The V call is TRBV27, the J call TRBJ2-7; 9 positions match TRBD2. The CDR3 totals 15 residues. The V gene end was trimmed by 2 bases and the J gene end by 0 bases; junction bases not matched to a gene: 2. The V gene's germline CDR1 is MNHEY and CDR2 SMNVEV (reference sequence). DNA for the CDR3: TGTGCCAGCAGTTTACTAGCGGGAAGCTCCTACGAGCAGTACTTC. Residues: CASSLLAGSSYEQYF.

The V gene is TRBV13, the J gene TRBJ2-5, with 15 bases matching TRBD2. Germline loops: CDR1 PRHDT, CDR2 FYEKMQ (reference sequence). This CDR3 is built from 17 residues. After removal of 5 bases from V and 5 bases from J, the junction contained 9 bases not matched to a gene. This CDR3 reads CASSLRTSGRVGETQYF. CDR3 coding DNA: TGTGCCAGCAGCCTAAGGACTAGCGGGAGGGTTGGGGAGACCCAGTACTTC.

On this clone itself: The sample holds other DNA sequences that translate to the same CDR3. J is TRBJ1-1 and V is TRBV27, with D tentatively TRBD1 (6 bases). Germline assignment: CDR1 MNHEY and CDR2 SMNVEV (reference sequence). V shed 0 bases and J shed 4 bases, with 9 bases lying between them. The CDR3 extends over 14 amino acids. The CDR3 loop reads CASSLSGASTEAFF. The DNA of the CDR3 is TGTGCCAGCAGTTTATCGGGGGCTAGCACTGAAGCTTTCTTT.

This sequence joins TRBV5-6 and TRBJ2-3, with D possibly matching TRBD1 (6 bases). Germline V CDR1 and CDR2: SGHDT, YYEEEE. Between the trimmed V and J ends, which lost 4 bases and 0 bases, there was a span of 18 bases. The CDR3 contains 17 residues. CDR3 region: CASSPAAGALSTDTQYF. The CDR3 nucleotides read TGTGCCAGCAGCCCGGCGGCAGGGGCCTTAAGCACAGATACGCAGTATTTT.